This T cell receptor (beta chain) was retrieved from a study of T cell clonality in common variable immunodeficiency. Whole-study findings and limits: In common variable immunodeficiency, TCR beta chains reportedly carried fewer deletions and N-nucleotide insertions.

Heparinized whole blood, roughly 5 to 8.5 ml, came from each donor. Germline V gives CDR1 SGHNT, CDR2 YYREEE (reference sequence). With 4 bases clipped from V and 2 bases from J, the junction kept 5 bases outside the gene matches. CDR3 length: 15 residues. Clones were read by immunoSEQ multiplex PCR, and TCRdb kept only the in-frame ones, dropping some. The data show fewer than 75,000 clones, with none appearing a single time. Many counts were recorded for this clone. The target antigen is unknown. The read halts 3 residues ahead of the CDR3 end, with the missing end drawn from the germline J gene. The TCR comes from a person aged 18-70 years in good health. The genes are TRBV5-4 and TRBJ2-1; 8 nucleotides agree with TRBD2. Sequenced input: peripheral blood mononuclear cells. The covered CDR3 bases are TGTGCCAGCAGCCCCAGCGGGAGACCCTACAATGAG. It encodes CASSPSGRPYNE. The CDR3 reads in full as CASSPSGRPYNEQFF.